This TCR beta chain emerged from a study of immune evolution from preneoplasia to lung adenocarcinoma. Study outcomes and limitations: Top clone share appeared to fall from AAH through AIS, MIA, adenocarcinoma. Later-stage lesions seemingly showed higher T cell density and diversity than normal lung.

The method was immunoSEQ multiplex PCR; TCRdb's version includes in-frame clones alone and lacks a portion of them. The sample lists roughly 4,200 clones, more than 65% occurring once. Resections took place in Japan or China from the mid-2010s to the late 2010s. A single count supports this clone. The antigen is undetermined. V lost 9 bases and J 2 bases, leaving 11 bases between the germline ends. This CDR3 is 12 amino acids long. The germline V gene has CDR1 MDHEN and CDR2 SYDVKM. Sequenced material: FFPE invasive lung adenocarcinoma tissue. This chain uses TRBV28 with TRBJ2-7; D gene uncertain. The sequence was obtained from a person aged 40 to 65 with lung adenocarcinoma. Some clones in this sample may be carry-over from other donors' samples. The CDR3 DNA is TGTGCCAGTTACAGTTTGACCTACGAGCAGTACTTC. Protein sequence: CASYSLTYEQYF.